A single sample gave rise to the 15 T cell receptor beta chains below, sequenced in a study of Ad26.COV2.S vaccination and SARS-CoV-2 variants. Specified treatment: roughly 18 received Ad26.COV2.S at low or high dose, single or two shots; roughly 5 received placebo; per-sample allocation not given. The investigators took samples on day 63 after the first vaccine or placebo injection. Libraries were prepared by immunoSEQ multiplex PCR; TCRdb keeps only in-frame clonotypes and omits some of them. The sample lists some 480,000 clones; 87% were seen once. The sequencing here drew on peripheral blood, taken in a trial of Ad26.COV2.S vaccine versus placebo. The receptors were gathered from a person between 18 and 65 years old who received the Ad26.COV2.S COVID-19 vaccine or a placebo.

CDR3 nucleotides: TGTGCCACCAGCAGGGCCGGGACAGGGAACACTGAAGCTTTCTTT. Amino acid sequence: CATSRAGTGNTEAFF. The genes are TRBV15 and TRBJ1-1; 8 bases map to TRBD1. V lost 3 bases, J lost 1 base, and 4 bases stayed unmatched. There are 15 residues in the CDR3. In germline, CDR1 is LNHNV, CDR2 YYDKDF (reference sequence).

CDR3 residues: CAIRASGLSSYNEQFF. In DNA form, the CDR3 reads TGTGCCATCAGGGCTAGCGGGTTAAGCTCCTACAATGAGCAGTTCTTC. The gene calls are TRBV10-3 and TRBJ2-1; 8 positions match TRBD2. The CDR3 is 16 residues long. Germline CDR1 and CDR2: ENHRY and SYGVKD. The junction had 7 bases not matched to a gene; V was cut back by 6 bases and J by 0 bases.

Comment on this clone: This sample also contains other DNA sequences that code for the same CDR3. In DNA form, the CDR3 reads TGTGCCAGCAGCTTAGGACTAGCGGGCGATACGCAGTATTTT. Its protein product is CASSLGLAGDTQYF. The rearrangement links TRBV7-2 to TRBJ2-3; TRBD2 aligns across 10 bases. With V trimmed by 1 base and J by 6 bases, 1 base remained unmatched. Germline V gene sequence: CDR1 SGHTA, CDR2 FQGNSA. The CDR3 spans 14 residues.

V is TRBV18 and J is TRBJ2-2, with D uncertain. CDR1 KGHSH and CDR2 LQKENI come from the germline V gene. The CDR3 totals 14 residues. The V gene lost 2 bases and the J gene lost 6 bases, with 10 bases spanning the gap. The CDR3 DNA sequence: TGTGCCAGCTCACCAGAGGCTGGGGCCGGGGAGCTGTTTTTT. Translating it yields CASSPEAGAGELFF.

This clone came up once. V gene TRBV10-3 combines with J gene TRBJ2-3, with a tentative D call TRBD1 (6 bases). With 6 bases removed from V and 3 bases from J, the gap between germline ends came to 13 bases. The CDR3 is made up of 14 amino acids. Per germline, CDR1 ENHRY and CDR2 SYGVKD. CDR3 sequence: CAIRMQGMTDTQYF. The DNA of the CDR3 is TGTGCCATCAGGATGCAGGGGATGACAGATACGCAGTATTTT.

This sequence joins TRBV5-1 and TRBJ2-1; 8 bases line up with TRBD2. The germline V gene has CDR1 SGHRS and CDR2 YFSETQ. This CDR3 has 14 amino acids. With 4 bases clipped from V and 6 bases from J, the junction kept 6 bases outside the gene matches. Here the CDR3 DNA reads TGCGCCAGCAGCCCCGGACTAGCCCCCAATGAGCAGTTCTTC. Amino acids: CASSPGLAPNEQFF.

The chain uses TRBV28 and TRBJ2-7; no clear D gene. V was shortened by 5 bases and J by 8 bases, with 13 bases between the two germline ends. The CDR3 spans 12 residues. The V gene's germline CDR1 is MDHEN and CDR2 SYDVKM. In DNA, the CDR3 is TGTGCCAGCAGTGGAGTCGGTCTCCAGCAGTACTTC. Translating gives CASSGVGLQQYF.

The table lists this clone with a count of one. The chain uses TRBV19 and TRBJ2-1; unclear D gene. V dropped 8 bases and J dropped 8 bases, with 19 bases sitting between them. This CDR3 comprises 14 residues. Germline CDR1 is LNHDA and CDR2 is SQIVND (reference sequence). For the CDR3, the DNA is TGTGCCAGTGGCCCCTCTAGACTTCCGCATGAGCAGTTCTTC. It codes for CASGPSRLPHEQFF.

The V gene is TRBV10-3, the J gene TRBJ2-3; weak D call: TRBD2 (6 bases). V lost 3 bases and J lost 6, with 10 bases in between. The germline CDR1 and CDR2 sequences are ENHRY and SYGVKD. The CDR3 spans 13 residues. CDR3 bases: TGTGCCATCAGTGACACCCGGGAGGATACGCAGTATTTT. Encoded protein: CAISDTREDTQYF.

This rearrangement joins TRBV2 to TRBJ2-3; a possible D gene is TRBD2 (6 bases). The germline V gene encodes CDR1 SNHLY and CDR2 FYNNEI. V was pared by 8 bases and J by 1 base, with 10 bases between. This CDR3 is 13 amino acids long. The CDR3 spells CASQGLRTDTQYF. The CDR3 region has the DNA TGTGCCAGCCAGGGACTGCGCACAGATACGCAGTATTTT. Looking up the rest from reference TRBV2 and TRBJ2-3 gives the full variable domain: EPEVTQTPSHQVTQMGQEVILRCVPISNHLYFYWYRQILGQKVEFLVSFYNNEISEKSEIFDDQFSVERPDGSNFTLKIRSTKLEDSAMYFCASQGLRTDTQYFGPGTRLTVL.

The chain links TRBV6-2 or TRBV6-3 to TRBJ2-2; TRBD2 matches 14 bases. Germline V lookup: CDR1 MNHEY, CDR2 SVGEGT. J lost 4 bases, V lost 6 bases, and 7 bases had no gene match. The CDR3 is made up of 17 amino acids. CDR3 sequence: CASSRLAGGPGTGELFF. Written as DNA, the CDR3 is TGTGCCAGCAGCCGACTAGCGGGAGGGCCTGGCACCGGGGAGCTGTTTTTT.

The chain's CDR3 is CSVKPGQGAEEQYF. The CDR3 DNA reads as TGCAGCGTTAAACCGGGACAGGGGGCTGAGGAGCAGTACTTC. The rearrangement joins TRBV29-1 to TRBJ2-7; 12 nucleotides line up with TRBD1. V lost 5 bases to trimming and J lost 7 bases; unmatched junction nucleotides: 9. Germline V gives CDR1 SQVTM, CDR2 ANQGSEA. This CDR3 spans 14 amino acids.

The rearrangement uses TRBV7-2 and TRBJ1-5; no firm D call. V lost 4 bases and J 9 bases, leaving 13 bases between the germline ends. Germline CDR1 SGHTA, CDR2 FQGNSA. The CDR3 spans 13 residues. This chain's CDR3 is CASSSEHARPQHF. CDR3 bases: TGTGCCAGCAGCTCGGAACATGCTCGGCCCCAGCATTTT.

The chain links TRBV27 to TRBJ1-1; TRBD1 might be the D (6 bases). V shed 8 bases and J shed 2 bases, with 18 bases lying between them. The germline V gene has CDR1 MNHEY and CDR2 SMNVEV (reference sequence). This CDR3 has 15 amino acids. The CDR3 DNA is TGTGCCAGCTTGTCAACGGGGGCCCAAAACACTGAAGCTTTCTTT. This encodes CASLSTGAQNTEAFF.

This clone was detected only a few times. CDR3 in amino acids: CASSGGYGYTF. The CDR3 DNA reads as TGTGCCAGCAGTGGAGGGTATGGCTACACCTTC. The J gene is TRBJ1-2, the V gene TRBV6-2 or TRBV6-3; D remains ambiguous. Germline assignment: CDR1 MNHEY and CDR2 SVGEGT. V was trimmed by 5 bases and J by 5 bases, leaving 6 bases between them. There are 11 residues in the CDR3.